Below are 24 T cell receptor beta chains sequenced from a single sample in a study of T cells in Graves' hyperthyroidism and ophthalmopathy. RNA transcripts gave rise to amplified TCR beta CDR3 regions. Using the HTBI primer set, a first-round RT-PCR was run on the TCR CDR3. TCRdb re-called the multiplex PCR reads with MiXCR, one entry per CDR3 protein. The sample gives some 350,000 distinct CDR3 sequences, about 18% of which show up once; about 3.7% is in the top ten. Sequenced: blood. Receptor source: a woman between 18 and 29 years old with Graves' hyperthyroidism.

This sequence joins TRBV28 and TRBJ2-5; D not resolved. V was pared by 6 bases and J by 1 base, with 12 bases between. There are 14 residues in the CDR3. Germline V CDR1 and CDR2: MDHEN, SYDVKM. The CDR3 region has the DNA TGTGCCAGCAGCGTATATTACAGCCAAGAGACCCAGTACTTC. Protein sequence: CASSVYYSQETQYF.

The chain has TRBV29-1 and TRBJ1-2, with D perhaps TRBD1 (6 bases). This CDR3 contains 14 residues. Trimming took 8 bases from V and 8 from J, leaving 24 bases between them. Germline CDR1 is SQVTM and CDR2 is ANQGSEA. The CDR3: CSSVWGAFSGGYTF. The CDR3 DNA sequence: TGCAGCTCTGTTTGGGGGGCGTTTTCCGGGGGCTACACCTTC.

This clonotype has a count of ten or more. J is TRBJ2-7 and V is TRBV12-3 or TRBV12-4, with D perhaps given as TRBD1 or TRBD2 (5 bases each). V gave up 3 bases and J gave up 5 bases, with 11 bases separating them. The CDR3 runs 13 residues. CDR3 sequence: CASSFHEGNEQYF. CDR3 nucleotide sequence: TGTGCCAGCAGTTTCCACGAGGGGAACGAGCAGTACTTC.

This clonotype was found many times. V usage is TRBV7-2 and J usage is TRBJ2-4; possibly TRBD2 for D (7 bases). The germline CDR1 and CDR2 sequences are SGHTA and FQGNSA. V was pared by 0 bases and J by 9 bases, with 24 bases between. This CDR3 spans 18 amino acids. CDR3 sequence: CASSLALAGAPGLGIQYF. The CDR3 nucleotides read TGTGCCAGCAGCTTAGCGTTGGCAGGGGCGCCCGGACTAGGCATTCAGTACTTC.

This chain connects TRBV6-1 to TRBJ2-2; D is unclear. With 8 bases removed from V and 3 bases from J, the gap between germline ends came to 10 bases. Germline V gives CDR1 MNHNS, CDR2 SASEGT. CDR3 size: 13 residues. The CDR3 region is CASQRTDTGELFF. The CDR3 DNA follows: TGTGCCAGCCAACGGACGGACACCGGGGAGCTGTTTTTT.

This clonotype was detected only a few times. The chain employs TRBV5-1 and TRBJ1-5; D not resolved. Germline V gene data show CDR1 as SGHRS and CDR2 as YFSETQ. The CDR3 loop spans 13 amino acids. V was clipped by 4 bases and J by 7 bases, with 12 bases between them. CDR3 amino acids: CASSAYFGQPQHF. In DNA, the CDR3 is TGCGCCAGCAGCGCCTATTTCGGGCAGCCCCAGCATTTT.

A single count supports this clonotype. V is TRBV27 and J is TRBJ2-5; D not certain. From germline, CDR1 is MNHEY and CDR2 SMNVEV (reference sequence). Trimming cost V 3 bases and J 5 bases, with 16 bases left between them. The CDR3 runs 15 residues. The CDR3 coding sequence is TGTGCCAGCAGTTTTCGAGTGCAGCGTGGGGAGACCCAGTACTTC. This encodes CASSFRVQRGETQYF.

Turning to this clonotype: The final CDR3 position lacks the conserved phenylalanine or tryptophan, pointing to a likely read error. The rearrangement links TRBV6-5 to TRBJ1-1; the D gene is possibly TRBD1 (5 bases). The germline V gene encodes CDR1 MNHEY and CDR2 SVGAGI. The CDR3 covers 14 residues. The V end was cut by 4 bases, the J end by 2 bases, with 11 bases between. The CDR3 loop is CASSLTASNTEAFL. The CDR3 nucleotides are TGTGCCAGCAGTTTGACAGCGAGTAACACTGAAGCTTTCCTT.

This clonotype was counted many times. The gene calls are TRBV19 and TRBJ1-1, with D unclear. This CDR3 contains 12 residues. Trimming shortened V by 5 bases and J by 8 bases, and 12 bases separated the two germline ends. In germline, CDR1 is LNHDA, CDR2 SQIVND (reference sequence). In nucleotides, the CDR3 is TGTGCCAGTAGTTCTCAAAAGGTCGAAGCTTTCTTT. Translation gives CASSSQKVEAFF.

In its sample, this clonotype was seen once. Sequence at one end of the junction differs from germline and may be a read error. The chain carries TRBV20-1 and TRBJ1-5, with D possibly being TRBD1 (5 bases). Germline V CDR1 and CDR2: DFQATT, SNEGSKA (reference sequence). The CDR3 runs to 14 residues. The CDR3 spells CSANQGSSNQPQHF. The CDR3 bases are TGCAGTGCGAACCAGGGTTCTAGCAATCAGCCTCAGCATTTT.

The CDR3 here is CASSYSQIGYDTEAFF. The CDR3 nucleotides read TGTGCCAGCAGTTACTCCCAGATTGGGTACGACACTGAAGCTTTCTTT. The chain employs TRBV6-5 and TRBJ1-1; no reliable D call. The CDR3 totals 16 residues. V gave up 0 bases and J gave up 3 bases, with 14 bases separating them. Germline assignment: CDR1 MNHEY and CDR2 SVGAGI.

This clonotype occurred many times. The chain couples TRBV12-3 or TRBV12-4 to TRBJ1-5; D unresolved. This CDR3 region has 14 residues. Trimming took 5 bases from V and 7 from J, leaving 15 bases between them. CDR3 residues: CASSDRHHGQPQHF. The CDR3 nucleotides are TGTGCCAGCAGTGATCGACACCACGGGCAGCCCCAGCATTTT.

This clonotype showed up many times. The chain is built from TRBV7-8 and TRBJ2-7; no clear D gene. V gave up 5 bases and J gave up 2 bases, with 13 bases separating them. Looked up from germline, CDR1 is SGHVS and CDR2 is FQNEAQ. This CDR3 has 14 amino acids. The CDR3 region has the DNA TGTGCCAGCAGCCTCTTTACGGAAACCTACGAGCAGTACTTC. Translating gives CASSLFTETYEQYF.

The table lists this clonotype with many counts. V and J are TRBV4-1 and TRBJ1-2; D possibly corresponds to TRBD1 (5 bases). V shed 1 base and J shed 4 bases, with 13 bases lying between them. The CDR3 has 15 residues. CDR1 is MGHRA, CDR2 YSYEKL, per germline. Here the CDR3 DNA reads TGCGCCAGCAGCCAAGGGAGTGGGGACGGCTATGGCTACACCTTC. This codes for CASSQGSGDGYGYTF.

The chain joins TRBV24-1 to TRBJ2-5, with 8 positions matching TRBD2. There are 17 residues in the CDR3. Germline V lookup: CDR1 KGHDR, CDR2 SFDVKD. The J segment lost 4 bases and the V segment lost 5 bases, leaving 14 bases of the junction unmatched. For the CDR3, the DNA is TGTGCCACCAGTGCCCTAAGGGCCGGGGGGGCCGCAGAGACCCAGTACTTC. It translates to CATSALRAGGAAETQYF.

This clonotype was seen many times. V is TRBV4-1 and J is TRBJ1-3, with 8 nucleotides matching TRBD1. Germline CDR1 and CDR2: MGHRA and YSYEKL. V dropped 0 bases and J dropped 3; count of bases not matched to a gene: 4. The CDR3 has 16 amino acids. CDR3 sequence: CASSQETGDFGNTIYF. CDR3 DNA: TGCGCCAGCAGCCAAGAGACAGGGGACTTTGGAAACACCATATATTTT.

The chain joins TRBV30 to TRBJ2-5; D is uncertain. This CDR3 comprises 14 residues. Germline V gene data show CDR1 as GTSNPN and CDR2 as SVGIG (reference sequence). V was trimmed by 0 bases and J by 4 bases, leaving 12 bases between them. The CDR3 sequence: CAWSVRPEPETQYF. The CDR3 nucleotides read TGTGCCTGGAGTGTACGGCCAGAACCAGAGACCCAGTACTTC.

Concerning this clonotype itself: A read error may account for a junction end that differs from germline. This chain uses TRBV30 with TRBJ1-2; the D gene is possibly TRBD1 (5 bases). Germline CDR1 reads GTSNPN; CDR2 reads SVGIG (reference sequence). CDR3 size: 12 residues. As DNA, the CDR3 is TGTGCCTGGAGTACAGGCCCTCCGGGTCACGCCTTC. Translating gives CAWSTGPPGHAF.

As for this clonotype: A much larger clone differs by one base, so this may be a read error. This chain joins TRBV7-2 and TRBJ1-5; D not certain. The V gene's germline CDR1 is SGHTA and CDR2 FQGNSA. This CDR3 is built from 13 residues. CDR3 residues: CASSLGISQPKHF. CDR3 in DNA: TGTGCCAGCAGCTTGGGGATAAGTCAGCCCAAGCATTTT.

This clonotype showed up many times. V gene TRBV28 combines with J gene TRBJ1-5, with D possibly being TRBD1 (6 bases). Germline assignment: CDR1 MDHEN and CDR2 SYDVKM. The CDR3 totals 15 residues. V was clipped by 3 bases and J by 5 bases, with 14 bases between them. The DNA for the CDR3 is TGTGCCAGCAGTTTGACAGAGGGGGATCATCAGCCCCAGCATTTT. The encoded protein is CASSLTEGDHQPQHF.

This clonotype was found many times. V gene TRBV6-1 combines with J gene TRBJ1-1; possibly TRBD1 for D (5 bases). V shed 0 bases and J shed 6 bases, with 17 bases lying between them. There are 16 residues in the CDR3. Per the germline V gene, CDR1 is MNHNS and CDR2 is SASEGT. The CDR3 region has the DNA TGTGCCAGCAGTGAAGCGGTCGCAGGGTGGGAGTCTGAAGCTTTCTTT. This codes for CASSEAVAGWESEAFF.

A remark on this clonotype: The junction differs from germline at one of its ends, possibly a read error. The rearrangement links TRBV6-2 or TRBV6-3 to TRBJ1-1; TRBD1 might be the D (6 bases). In germline, CDR1 is MNHEY, CDR2 SVGEGT. This CDR3 contains 14 residues. Here the CDR3 DNA reads TGTGCCAGCGTAGACAGGTGGAGAAGGACTGTAGCTTTCTTT. It is translated as CASVDRWRRTVAFF.

The sample holds many counts of this clonotype. The DNA of the CDR3 is TGTGCCAGCAGTTACGACAGGGCTGGGACCTACGAGCAGTACTTC. Protein sequence: CASSYDRAGTYEQYF. The chain is built from TRBV6-2 or TRBV6-3 and TRBJ2-7, with TRBD1 matching over 7 bases. Trimming at V came to 2 bases and at J to 2 bases, leaving 6 bases not matched to a gene. From germline, CDR1 is MNHEY and CDR2 SVGEGT. The CDR3 spans 15 residues.

This clonotype has ten or more counts. This CDR3 reads CASSLGSSQYF. DNA for the CDR3: TGTGCCAGCAGCTTAGGGTCTTCCCAGTACTTC. V gene TRBV7-2 combines with J gene TRBJ2-5; no definite D call. V lost 1 base and J lost 9, with 6 bases in between. In germline, CDR1 is SGHTA, CDR2 FQGNSA. The CDR3 length is 11 residues.